A single T cell receptor beta chain is shown here with its context. Its antigen is currently unknown. Germline CDR1 and CDR2: SGHRS and YFSETQ. The ends lost 7 bases at V and 1 base at J; junction bases unmatched: 6. The CDR3 sequence is 14 residues long. This specimen belongs to a study of cytomegalovirus exposure and HLA in healthy donors. Study-wide results and limits: By a later analysis, the bulk of CMV-associated TCR beta chains appeared HLA-restricted. Later analysis reportedly placed an Asian-associated ancestry cluster below the roughly 700-donor mean in N-insertions. Per published accounts, TCR beta sequences correctly predicted the HLA-A and HLA-B alleles of most subjects.

The PCR ran on 60 Vbeta and 13 Jbeta primers. Here immunoSEQ multiplex PCR was the method, and the copy in TCRdb shows in-frame clones only, minus some. The sample carries about 140,000 clones, about 75% recorded once. The sequenced sample consisted of PBMCs. This chain uses TRBV5-1 with TRBJ1-1, with TRBD1 matching over 8 bases. This TCR was recovered from a woman aged 25 to 45 in good health and CMV-seronegative. CDR3 coding DNA: TGCGCCAGCTCTTTCAGGGGGCCGAACACTGAAGCTTTCTTT. Its translation: CASSFRGPNTEAFF.